This entry concerns a single T cell receptor (beta chain). As yet, its antigen is unknown. One entry per CDR3 protein, without DNA, is what TCRdb gives after re-calling the 5' RACE reads. In all, the sample yields about 380,000 distinct CDR3 sequences. The source of the sample is a study of monozygotic twins with inflammatory bowel disease. CDR1 and CDR2 from the germline V gene are MNHEY and SVGEGT. The CDR3 spans 16 residues. Study-wide results and caveats: Resolution of different T cell subtypes was not achieved. IBD-affected twins scored below their healthy co-twins in TCRbeta diversity (inverse Simpson). Support was absent for any single strong signal or clonotype linked to IBD.

Sequencing was performed on blood. The TCR was taken from a human donor with ulcerative colitis or Crohn's disease, or a healthy co-twin of an affected twin (not recorded which). The genes are TRBV6-2 or TRBV6-3 and TRBJ2-7; without DNA, the TCRdb call of TRBD1 cannot be checked. The CDR3 is CASSYSTGGRAYEQYF.